Shown below are 10 T cell receptor beta chains from a single sample sequenced in a study of T cells in Graves' hyperthyroidism and ophthalmopathy. What was amplified from RNA transcripts were TCR beta CDR3 regions. During a first-round RT-PCR of the TCR CDR3, the HTBI primer set was used. TCRdb analysed the multiplex PCR reads with MiXCR anew, one entry per CDR3 protein. The sample holds over 300,000 distinct CDR3 sequences; roughly 15% are singletons and the top ten take roughly 33%. The sequencing sample was made of blood. These receptors came from a woman between 35 and 50 years old with Graves' ophthalmopathy.

This clonotype showed up many times. The chain uses TRBV20-1 and TRBJ2-3; possible D gene TRBD1, 5 bases. CDR3 length: 16 amino acids. Germline V gives CDR1 DFQATT, CDR2 SNEGSKA (reference sequence). Trimming pared 6 bases from V and 0 bases from J, leaving 19 bases between. The CDR3 loop is CSAPARQTSSTDTQYF. DNA of the CDR3: TGCAGTGCGCCCGCCCGACAGACTTCTAGCACAGATACGCAGTATTTT.

Comment on this clonotype: Since a much larger clone is just one base distant, this may be a read error. The chain employs TRBV20-1 and TRBJ2-3; 8 bases map to TRBD1. CDR1 DFQATT and CDR2 SNEGSKA come from the germline V gene (reference sequence). The CDR3 length is 14 residues. The DNA for the CDR3 is TGCGGTGCTACCGGACAGGGAGACACAGATACGCAGTATTTT. This sequence encodes CGATGQGDTDTQYF.

This clonotype was detected ten times or more. As the CDR3 is not closed by the conserved phenylalanine or tryptophan, this likely results from a read error. This chain links TRBV28 with TRBJ1-5; D unresolved. The CDR3 has 14 residues. Looked up from germline, CDR1 is MDHEN and CDR2 is SYDVKM. Trimming removed 5 bases from V and 0 bases from J, with 8 bases in between. DNA for the CDR3: TGTGCCAGCAGTCGCGACAATAGCAATCAGCCCCAGCATCTT. Residues: CASSRDNSNQPQHL.

This clonotype has more than one count but fewer than ten. This chain joins TRBV4-2 and TRBJ2-1; 7 bases fit TRBD2. V dropped 0 bases and J dropped 5; count of bases not matched to a gene: 10. The V gene's germline CDR1 is LGHNA and CDR2 YNFKEQ. The length of the CDR3 is 17 residues. The CDR3 here is CASSQDLIGLVNNEQFF. DNA of the CDR3: TGTGCCAGCAGCCAAGATCTCATAGGACTAGTTAACAATGAGCAGTTCTTC.

This clonotype has ten or more counts. The chain carries TRBV20-1 and TRBJ1-6, with TRBD1 as a possible D gene (5 bases). The CDR3 runs to 13 residues. Trimming pared 4 bases from V and 7 bases from J, leaving 11 bases between. The germline CDR1 and CDR2 sequences are DFQATT and SNEGSKA (reference sequence). The CDR3 DNA sequence: TGCAGTGCTATCGGACATGGGAATTCACCCCTCCACTTT. This translates into CSAIGHGNSPLHF.

This clonotype was seen repeatedly, ten times or more. The rearrangement joins TRBV6-1 to TRBJ1-1, with a tentative D call TRBD1 (5 bases). This CDR3 region has 12 residues. Germline-derived CDR1 and CDR2 are MNHNS and SASEGT. The ends were cut back, 8 bases at V and 4 bases at J, with 11 bases in the middle. CDR3 DNA sequence: TGTGCCAGCCAGGGCAGGAGCACTGAAGCTTTCTTT. It yields the protein CASQGRSTEAFF.

Ten or more counts support this clonotype. This chain links TRBV7-9 with TRBJ1-1; D is perhaps TRBD1 (5 bases). There are 14 residues in the CDR3. CDR1 SEHNR and CDR2 FQNEAQ come from the germline V gene (reference sequence). Trimming cost V 6 bases and J 1 base, with 12 bases left between them. Here the CDR3 DNA reads TGTGCCAGCAGGCGGGGGGGACCGAACACTGAAGCTTTCTTT. Translation gives CASRRGGPNTEAFF. The entire variable domain, with the rest obtained from reference TRBV7-9 and TRBJ1-1, is as follows: DTGVSQNPRHKITKRGQNVTFRCDPISEHNRLYWYRQTLGQGPEFLTYFQNEAQLEKSRLLSDRFSAERPKGSFSTLEIQRTEQGDSAMYLCASRRGGPNTEAFFGQGTRLTVV.

This clonotype was seen at least ten times. The chain joins TRBV2 to TRBJ2-5, with 8 bases identical to TRBD1. This CDR3 is 15 amino acids long. The V segment lost 7 bases and the J segment 2 bases; nucleotides outside the gene matches: 9. The germline gives CDR1 SNHLY, CDR2 FYNNEI. The CDR3 reads CASTPDRGGQETQYF. The DNA of the CDR3 is TGTGCCAGCACCCCAGACAGGGGAGGACAAGAGACCCAGTACTTC. Full variable domain (missing parts from reference TRBV2 and TRBJ2-5): EPEVTQTPSHQVTQMGQEVILRCVPISNHLYFYWYRQILGQKVEFLVSFYNNEISEKSEIFDDQFSVERPDGSNFTLKIRSTKLEDSAMYFCASTPDRGGQETQYFGPGTRLLVL.

Notes on this clonotype: With a much larger clone just one base away, this may be a read error. This chain connects TRBV27 to TRBJ1-6; D is possibly TRBD1 (5 bases). The CDR3 is 14 amino acids. Between the trimmed V and J ends, which lost 7 bases and 0 bases, there was a span of 7 bases. CDR1 is MNHEY and CDR2 is SMNVEV in the germline V gene (reference sequence). CDR3 in DNA: TGTGCCAGCATGGGGGGCTCCTATAATTCACCCCTCCACTTT. This sequence encodes CASMGGSYNSPLHF.

This clonotype appeared many times. The chain employs TRBV20-1 and TRBJ1-1; the D is unclear. V lost 3 bases, J lost 4 bases, and 15 bases lay in between. Germline V gives CDR1 DFQATT, CDR2 SNEGSKA (reference sequence). This CDR3 is 14 amino acids long. The CDR3 reads CSASAVVSRTEAFF. In DNA, the CDR3 is TGCAGTGCTAGTGCAGTGGTGAGTCGCACTGAAGCTTTCTTT.